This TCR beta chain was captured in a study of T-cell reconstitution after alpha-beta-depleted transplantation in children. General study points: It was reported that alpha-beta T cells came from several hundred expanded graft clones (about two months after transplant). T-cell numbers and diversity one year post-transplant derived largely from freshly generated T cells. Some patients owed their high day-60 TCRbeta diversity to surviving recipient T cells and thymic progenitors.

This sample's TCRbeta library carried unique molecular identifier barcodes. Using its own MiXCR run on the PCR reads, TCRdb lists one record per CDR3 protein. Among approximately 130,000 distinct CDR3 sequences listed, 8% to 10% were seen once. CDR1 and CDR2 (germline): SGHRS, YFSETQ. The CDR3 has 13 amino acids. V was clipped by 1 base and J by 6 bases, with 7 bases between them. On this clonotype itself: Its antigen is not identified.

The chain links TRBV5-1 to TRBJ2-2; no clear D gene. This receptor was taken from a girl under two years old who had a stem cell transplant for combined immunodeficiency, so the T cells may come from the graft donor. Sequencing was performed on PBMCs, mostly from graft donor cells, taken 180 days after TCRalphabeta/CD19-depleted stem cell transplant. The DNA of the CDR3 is TGCGCCAGCAGCTTGAGGGTAGCCGGGGAGCTGTTTTTT. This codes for CASSLRVAGELFF.